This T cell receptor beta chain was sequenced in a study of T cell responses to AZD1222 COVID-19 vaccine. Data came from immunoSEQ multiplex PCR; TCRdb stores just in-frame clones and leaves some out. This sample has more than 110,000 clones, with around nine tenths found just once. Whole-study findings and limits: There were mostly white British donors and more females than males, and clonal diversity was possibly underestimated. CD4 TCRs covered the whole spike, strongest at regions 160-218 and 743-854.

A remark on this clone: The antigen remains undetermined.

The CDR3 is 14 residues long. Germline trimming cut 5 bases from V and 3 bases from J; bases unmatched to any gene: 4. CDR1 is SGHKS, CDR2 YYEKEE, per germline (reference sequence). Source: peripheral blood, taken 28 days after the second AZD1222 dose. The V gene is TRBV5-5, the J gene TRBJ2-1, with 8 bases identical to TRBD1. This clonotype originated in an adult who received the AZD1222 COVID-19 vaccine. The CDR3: CASSQTGGYNEQFF. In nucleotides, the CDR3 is TGTGCCAGCAGTCAAACAGGGGGCTACAATGAGCAGTTCTTC.